Shown below are 16 T cell receptor beta chains from a single sample sequenced in a study of naive and memory T cell subsets. Both TRBC1 and TRBC2 were covered by a beta constant-region primer of two equimolar oligonucleotides. Four rounds of PCR amplified the ligated cDNA using nested alpha and beta constant-region primers plus SP2. TCRdb analysed the UMI-ligation and nested PCR reads with MiXCR anew, one entry per CDR3 protein. The sample holds fewer than 150,000 distinct CDR3 sequences; approximately 21% are singletons and the top ten take about 0.6%. Their antigen targets remain unknown. Study outcomes and limitations: Especially in CD8 cells, naive repertoires contained a few larger clonotypes, possibly CD45RA-re-expressing memory cells.

The source material was naive CD8+ T cells from blood. The receptor set was obtained from a human donor in good health.

V and J are TRBV7-6 and TRBJ1-6; TRBD1 matches at 8 bases. The germline V gene has CDR1 SGHVS and CDR2 FNYEAQ. Trimming at V came to 4 bases and at J to 7 bases, leaving 3 bases not matched to a gene. The CDR3 is 14 amino acids. CDR3 region: CASSSTGENSPLHF. CDR3 coding DNA: TGTGCCAGCAGCTCGACAGGGGAGAATTCACCCCTCCACTTT.

The J gene is TRBJ2-1, the V gene TRBV11-1; D unclear. The germline CDR1 and CDR2 sequences are SGHAT and FQDESV (reference sequence). The CDR3 runs to 16 residues. With 2 bases removed from V and 4 bases from J, the gap between germline ends came to 15 bases. The CDR3 DNA is TGTGCCAGCAGCTTACTCCTTTCTGGAGATTACAATGAGCAGTTCTTC. This encodes CASSLLLSGDYNEQFF.

V is TRBV6-6 and J is TRBJ2-7; D unclear. The V and J ends lost 2 bases and 0 bases respectively, with 8 bases between them. The CDR3 covers 14 residues. Per the germline V gene, CDR1 is MNHNY and CDR2 is SVGAGI (reference sequence). The DNA for the CDR3 is TGTGCCAGCAGTTACGGGGAAAGCTCCTACGAGCAGTACTTC. Protein: CASSYGESSYEQYF.

The chain links TRBV28 to TRBJ2-5, with D perhaps matching TRBD2 (5 bases). Germline CDR1 is MDHEN and CDR2 is SYDVKM. V shed 6 bases and J shed 2 bases, with 10 bases lying between them. The CDR3 totals 13 residues. In nucleotides, the CDR3 is TGTGCCAGCAGCAGAGGACTGCAAGAGACCCAGTACTTC. This sequence encodes CASSRGLQETQYF.

The table lists this clonotype with a few counts. The chain has TRBV6-6 and TRBJ2-7; TRBD2 might be the D (6 bases). The V end was cut by 6 bases, the J end by 3 bases, with 15 bases between. Germline V gene sequence: CDR1 MNHNY, CDR2 SVGAGI (reference sequence). The length of the CDR3 is 14 residues. The CDR3 spells CASSRGLDFYEQYF. In DNA, the CDR3 is TGTGCCAGCAGCCGGGGACTTGACTTCTACGAGCAGTACTTC.

The genes are TRBV10-1 and TRBJ2-3; tentatively, D is TRBD1 (5 bases). Germline V CDR1 and CDR2: WNHNN, SYGVQD (reference sequence). V was clipped by 1 base and J by 5 bases, with 10 bases between them. The length of the CDR3 is 14 residues. CDR3 DNA: TGCGCCAGCAGTGAGTGGCAGGGCGAAGATACGCAGTATTTT. The encoded protein is CASSEWQGEDTQYF.

This clonotype was recorded a few times. CDR3 DNA: TGCAGCGCTGACAGGGGCTATGGCTACACCTTC. This sequence encodes CSADRGYGYTF. This chain joins TRBV29-1 and TRBJ1-2; 8 bases line up with TRBD1. With 7 bases clipped from V and 4 bases from J, the junction kept 2 bases outside the gene matches. Germline V gives CDR1 SQVTM, CDR2 ANQGSEA. The CDR3 has 11 amino acids.

This clonotype has a handful of counts. The V gene is TRBV7-9, the J gene TRBJ2-5; 10 positions agree with TRBD1. Germline-derived CDR1 and CDR2 are SEHNR and FQNEAQ (reference sequence). The CDR3 has 15 amino acids. The junction had 8 bases not matched to a gene; V was cut back by 6 bases and J by 4 bases. The CDR3 region has the DNA TGTGCCAGCAGAGGGTCGGGACAGGGGACAGAGACCCAGTACTTC. Translating gives CASRGSGQGTETQYF.

J is TRBJ2-1 and V is TRBV9; 8 bases match TRBD2. The germline CDR1 and CDR2 sequences are SGDLS and YYNGEE. V trimming: 4 bases; J trimming: 12 bases; junction bases outside the gene matches: 15. This CDR3 comprises 15 residues. CDR3 DNA sequence: TGTGCCAGCAGCCCGCCCGGGACTAGTGGGAGTCGGCAGTTCTTC. This encodes CASSPPGTSGSRQFF.

This sequence joins TRBV10-2 and TRBJ1-6; possible D gene TRBD1, 5 bases. Trimming took off 8 bases at V and 10 bases at J, with 15 bases between the two ends. CDR3 length: 13 residues. Looked up from germline, CDR1 is WSHSY and CDR2 is SAAADI. The CDR3 reads CASGRGTDSPLHF. In nucleotides, the CDR3 is TGCGCCAGCGGGCGGGGGACGGACTCACCCCTCCACTTT.

This clonotype occurred many times. The rearrangement links TRBV7-3 to TRBJ2-5; D remains ambiguous. From germline, CDR1 is SGHTA and CDR2 FQGTGA. The V end lost 0 bases, the J end lost 1 base, and 6 bases lay between the germline ends. The CDR3 has 14 amino acids. The CDR3 loop is CASSLTGTQETQYF. Written as DNA, the CDR3 is TGTGCCAGCAGCTTAACCGGCACCCAAGAGACCCAGTACTTC.

The rearrangement links TRBV28 to TRBJ2-1; the D is unclear. The ends were cut back, 3 bases at V and 0 bases at J, with 9 bases in the middle. Germline V gene sequence: CDR1 MDHEN, CDR2 SYDVKM. The CDR3 is 15 residues long. DNA for the CDR3: TGTGCCAGCAGTTTCGCAGGCCGCTCCTACAATGAGCAGTTCTTC. Translated, it gives CASSFAGRSYNEQFF. The whole variable domain, remainder taken from reference TRBV28 and TRBJ2-1, is DVKVTQSSRYLVKRTGEKVFLECVQDMDHENMFWYRQDPGLGLRLIYFSYDVKMKEKGDIPEGYSVSREKKERFSLILESASTNQTSMYLCASSFAGRSYNEQFFGPGTRLTVL.

This clonotype was counted only a few times. The V and J genes are TRBV28 and TRBJ1-4, with a possible D match to TRBD1 (6 bases). CDR3 length: 14 residues. Germline assignment: CDR1 MDHEN and CDR2 SYDVKM. V lost 0 bases and J lost 6, with 8 bases in between. This CDR3 reads CASSLWDSDEKLFF. CDR3 nucleotides: TGTGCCAGCAGTTTATGGGACAGTGATGAAAAACTGTTTTTT.

The DNA of the CDR3 is TGTGCCAGCAGTCCCGAGGCTAGCGCTAAAAACATTCAGTACTTC. This gives the protein CASSPEASAKNIQYF. The chain is built from TRBV7-9 and TRBJ2-4; D possibly corresponds to TRBD2 (6 bases). The germline V and J ends were trimmed by 6 bases and 4 bases, with 16 bases remaining between them. CDR1 is SEHNR and CDR2 is FQNEAQ in the germline V gene (reference sequence). The CDR3 extends over 15 amino acids.

The genes are TRBV28 and TRBJ2-7; D unclear. This CDR3 has 12 residues. Per the germline V gene, CDR1 is MDHEN and CDR2 is SYDVKM. The germline V and J ends were trimmed by 4 bases and 5 bases, with 9 bases remaining between them. CDR3: CASSSDVHEQYF. The CDR3 nucleotides are TGTGCCAGCAGTTCGGACGTCCACGAGCAGTACTTC.

This clonotype was counted a few times. The V and J genes are TRBV12-3 or TRBV12-4 and TRBJ2-7; tentatively, D is TRBD2 (6 bases). The length of the CDR3 is 13 residues. The V gene lost 5 bases and the J gene lost 0 bases, with 8 bases spanning the gap. The CDR3 DNA reads TGTGCCAGCAGTGAGCGGGCCTCCTACGAGCAGTACTTC. This codes for CASSERASYEQYF.